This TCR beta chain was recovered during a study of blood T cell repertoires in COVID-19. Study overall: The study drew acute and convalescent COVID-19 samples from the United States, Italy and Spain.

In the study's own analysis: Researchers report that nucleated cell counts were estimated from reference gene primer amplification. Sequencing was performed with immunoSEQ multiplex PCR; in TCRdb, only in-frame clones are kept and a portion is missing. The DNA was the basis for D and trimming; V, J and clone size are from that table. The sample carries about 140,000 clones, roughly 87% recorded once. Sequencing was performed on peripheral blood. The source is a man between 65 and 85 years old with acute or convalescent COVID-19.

The CDR3 protein is CASSLGADTQYF. CDR3 bases: TGTGCCAGCTCACTTGGAGCAGATACGCAGTATTTT. The gene calls are TRBV18 and TRBJ2-3; D is undetermined. With 4 bases removed from V and 4 bases from J, the gap between germline ends came to 6 bases. CDR3 size: 12 residues. Germline V gene lookup returns CDR1 KGHSH and CDR2 LQKENI.